Below are 30 T cell receptor beta chains sequenced from a single sample in a study of blood T cells in healthy people across ages. A second PCR, run for about 7 to 12 cycles, used a sample-barcoded 5' primer plus a J-beta primer mix. TCRdb independently ran MiXCR on the 5' RACE reads; one entry per CDR3 protein. The table includes 660,000 or so distinct CDR3 sequences, 58% detected once. The material sequenced was blood. These receptors all stem from a man aged 55 to 70 in good health.

This clonotype was seen ten or more times. The V and J genes are TRBV29-1 and TRBJ2-5; the match to TRBD2 covers 9 bases. After removal of 4 bases from V and 1 base from J, the junction contained 7 bases not matched to a gene. Germline-derived CDR1 and CDR2 are SQVTM and ANQGSEA. This CDR3 comprises 15 residues. The CDR3 here is CSVVFSGGRQETQYF. The CDR3 DNA reads as TGCAGCGTTGTGTTTAGCGGGGGACGCCAAGAGACCCAGTACTTC.

The chain links TRBV2 to TRBJ2-7; D perhaps matches TRBD1 (5 bases). V shed 1 base and J shed 7 bases, with 11 bases lying between them. Germline V gene sequence: CDR1 SNHLY, CDR2 FYNNEI. The CDR3 is made up of 13 amino acids. The DNA of the CDR3 is TGTGCCAGCAGTGAAGAGGGGTGGGGAGAGCAGTACTTC. It is translated as CASSEEGWGEQYF.

This clonotype was seen more than once but under ten times. The chain is built from TRBV9 and TRBJ2-7, with TRBD2 identical over 8 bases. Germline assignment: CDR1 SGDLS and CDR2 YYNGEE. The V gene end was trimmed by 0 bases and the J gene end by 2 bases; junction bases not matched to a gene: 4. The CDR3 sequence is 15 residues long. CDR3 nucleotides: TGTGCCAGCAGCGTAGCGGGTAGCGGGGCCTACGAGCAGTACTTC. Residues: CASSVAGSGAYEQYF.

A note on this clonotype: This may stem from a read error, because a much larger clone lies one nucleotide away. V and J are TRBV20-1 and TRBJ2-7; 7 bases fit TRBD2. This CDR3 has 13 amino acids. Germline assignment: CDR1 DFQATT and CDR2 SNEGSKA (reference sequence). V shed 2 bases and J 3 bases; nucleotides not matched to a gene: 4. The CDR3 protein is CSARLAEGYEQYF. The CDR3 nucleotides read TGCAGTGCTAGACTAGCGGAGGGCTACGAGCAGTACTTC.

The chain couples TRBV6-6 to TRBJ2-1, with a tentative D call TRBD2 (5 bases). CDR3 length: 13 amino acids. V shed 4 bases and J shed 10 bases, with 14 bases lying between them. Germline loops: CDR1 MNHNY, CDR2 SVGAGI (reference sequence). CDR3 sequence reads: CASSWTAGREQFF. CDR3 sequence (DNA): TGTGCCAGCAGTTGGACTGCCGGGCGGGAGCAGTTCTTC.

The chain links TRBV5-1 to TRBJ2-2; possibly TRBD2 for D (6 bases). Trimming took 3 bases from V and 2 from J, leaving 14 bases between them. The length of the CDR3 is 16 residues. CDR1 is SGHRS, CDR2 YFSETQ, per germline. This chain's CDR3 is CASSYPAGPNTGELFF. CDR3 in DNA: TGCGCCAGCAGCTACCCCGCGGGGCCTAACACCGGGGAGCTGTTTTTT.

V gene TRBV4-1 combines with J gene TRBJ2-5; D is undetermined. The DNA end favors TRBJ2-7, so the J call may be wrong. The CDR3 sequence is 15 residues long. The germline V gene has CDR1 MGHRA and CDR2 YSYEKL. DNA of the CDR3: TGCGCCAGCAGCTACGGACCAACTGCCCTCTACGAGCAGTACTTC. Translation: CASSYGPTALYEQYF.

CDR3 in DNA: TGCGCCAGCAGCTGGGAACCTGGGGGCAATAGCTACACCTTC. This gives the protein CASSWEPGGNSYTF. V and J are TRBV5-1 and TRBJ1-2; perhaps TRBD1 as D (6 bases). The V end was cut by 3 bases, the J end by 9 bases, with 18 bases between. CDR1 is SGHRS, CDR2 YFSETQ, per germline. The CDR3 loop spans 14 amino acids.

The chain recombines TRBV21-1 with TRBJ2-1. TRBV21-1 is an annotated pseudogene. There are 14 residues in the CDR3. CDR3 protein: CASSKARTDNEQFF. The CDR3 nucleotides are TGTGCCAGCAGCAAAGCCCGTACGGACAATGAGCAGTTCTTC.

This chain links TRBV5-1 with TRBJ2-5; 7 nucleotides align to TRBD2. Gene TRBJ2-7 matches the end of the DNA better, so the J call may be wrong. The CDR3 sequence is 14 residues long. Germline loops: CDR1 SGHRS, CDR2 YFSETQ. CDR3 amino acids: CASSYASGPYEQYF. Here the CDR3 DNA reads TGCGCCAGCAGCTATGCTAGCGGTCCCTACGAGCAGTACTTC.

For this clonotype: A much larger clone lies a single base off, so this may be a read error. This chain uses TRBV3-1 with TRBJ1-4; D remains ambiguous. The CDR3 covers 15 residues. The V and J ends lost 4 bases and 4 bases respectively, with 13 bases between them. From germline, CDR1 is LGHDT and CDR2 YNNKEL (reference sequence). The CDR3 region has the DNA TGTGCCAGCAGCCGGTGCGGGGAGGGTAATGAAAAACTGTTTTTT. It yields the protein CASSRCGEGNEKLFF.

The rearrangement joins TRBV7-2 to TRBJ2-3; D remains unclear. Germline assignment: CDR1 SGHTA and CDR2 FQGNSA. V was shortened by 5 bases and J by 7 bases, with 10 bases between the two germline ends. The CDR3 runs to 12 residues. This CDR3 reads CASSPDVNTQYF. In nucleotides, the CDR3 is TGTGCCAGCAGCCCGGACGTAAATACGCAGTATTTT. Looking up the rest from reference TRBV7-2 and TRBJ2-3 gives the full variable domain: GAGVSQSPSNKVTEKGKDVELRCDPISGHTALYWYRQSLGQGLEFLIYFQGNSAPDKSGLPSDRFSAERTGGSVSTLTIQRTQQEDSAVYLCASSPDVNTQYFGPGTRLTVL.

This clonotype was counted once. CDR3 sequence: CASSYSDHYQETQYF. CDR3 sequence (DNA): TGTGCCAGCAGTTACTCAGATCATTACCAAGAGACCCAGTACTTC. V gene TRBV6-5 combines with J gene TRBJ2-5; D remains ambiguous. V was trimmed by 0 bases and J by 0 bases, leaving 8 bases between them. Germline V gives CDR1 MNHEY, CDR2 SVGAGI. This CDR3 is 15 amino acids long.

The V and J genes are TRBV11-1 and TRBJ2-5, with 10 nucleotides matching TRBD2. Losses at the gene ends were 5 bases for V and 11 bases for J; bases not matched to a gene: 14. The CDR3 loop spans 15 amino acids. Looked up from germline, CDR1 is SGHAT and CDR2 is FQDESV (reference sequence). The CDR3 coding sequence is TGTGCCAGCAGCCCCGGACTAGCGGCGTACAATGAGCAGTACTTC. This translates into CASSPGLAAYNEQYF.

The gene calls are TRBV3-1 and TRBJ2-4; 8 bases map to TRBD2. CDR1 is LGHDT and CDR2 is YNNKEL in the germline V gene (reference sequence). CDR3 size: 15 residues. The junction had 6 bases not matched to a gene; V was cut back by 2 bases and J by 6 bases. CDR3 in DNA: TGTGCCAGCAGCCAACGTCTAGCGGGCGCAAACATTCAGTACTTC. Translating it yields CASSQRLAGANIQYF.

Remarks on this clonotype: A much bigger clone sits one base away, suggesting this may be a read error. The chain has TRBV12-3 or TRBV12-4 and TRBJ2-5, with D unclear. The CDR3 consists of 11 residues. The CDR3 spells CTSSSWETQYF. Here the CDR3 DNA reads TGTACCAGCAGTTCCTGGGAGACCCAGTACTTC.

CDR3 nucleotides: TGTGCCAGCAGGGGTGGGACTAGCGCGGAGACCCAGTACTTC. Protein sequence: CASRGGTSAETQYF. This chain uses TRBV12-3 or TRBV12-4 with TRBJ2-5; 10 bases align to TRBD2. Trimming removed 6 bases from V and 5 bases from J; junction bases left unmatched: 6. CDR3 length equals 14 residues.

This clonotype was observed a handful of times. The rearrangement joins TRBV6-1 to TRBJ2-5, with 9 bases lining up with TRBD1. CDR1 and CDR2 (germline): MNHNS, SASEGT. The CDR3 loop spans 11 amino acids. V shed 6 bases and J 11 bases; nucleotides not matched to a gene: 4. As DNA, the CDR3 is TGTGCCAGCAGGGGACAGGGTGAGCAGTACTTC. Its translation: CASRGQGEQYF.

V and J are TRBV7-9 and TRBJ2-4; possible D gene TRBD2, 5 bases. Germline loops: CDR1 SEHNR, CDR2 FQNEAQ (reference sequence). Trimming stripped 5 bases from V and 9 bases from J, with 14 bases between. CDR3 size: 13 residues. The CDR3 DNA sequence: TGTGCCAGCAGCACCGGGAAGTCCGGCATTCAGTACTTC. This sequence encodes CASSTGKSGIQYF.

This clonotype was recorded once. J is TRBJ2-3 and V is TRBV29-1; D assignment may be TRBD1 or TRBD2 (5 bases each). Germline CDR1 is SQVTM and CDR2 is ANQGSEA. Trimming stripped 5 bases from V and 2 bases from J, with 11 bases between. CDR3 size: 13 residues. CDR3 bases: TGCAGCGTTCGGGGCAGAACCACAGATACGCAGTATTTT. It specifies CSVRGRTTDTQYF.

The J gene is TRBJ2-3, the V gene TRBV5-1; 7 nucleotides align to TRBD1. The CDR3 runs to 14 residues. Trimming took 3 bases from V and 3 from J; bases not matched to a gene: 4. CDR1 and CDR2 from the germline V gene are SGHRS and YFSETQ. The DNA of the CDR3 is TGCGCCAGCAGCTCGACAGGGATAACAGATACGCAGTATTTT. It yields the protein CASSSTGITDTQYF.

This chain uses TRBV6-6 with TRBJ1-1; a possible D gene is TRBD1 (5 bases). CDR3 size: 14 residues. V was shortened by 2 bases and J by 5 bases, with 12 bases between the two germline ends. In germline, CDR1 is MNHNY, CDR2 SVGAGI (reference sequence). This CDR3 is CASSYGRRGTEAFF. Written as DNA, the CDR3 is TGTGCCAGCAGTTACGGGAGACGGGGGACTGAAGCTTTCTTT.

This clonotype came up a few times. The CDR3: CASSPTGGEYNSPLHF. DNA of the CDR3: TGTGCCAGCAGCCCAACAGGGGGCGAGTATAATTCACCCCTCCACTTT. The rearrangement links TRBV12-3 or TRBV12-4 to TRBJ1-6; 9 positions match TRBD1. After removal of 6 bases from V and 4 bases from J, the junction contained 7 bases not matched to a gene. CDR3 length: 16 residues.

This chain links TRBV29-1 with TRBJ2-3, with D perhaps matching TRBD2 (5 bases). V was trimmed by 7 bases and J by 11 bases, leaving 16 bases between them. The germline gives CDR1 SQVTM, CDR2 ANQGSEA. The CDR3 covers 11 residues. The CDR3 reads CSGGSGFMQYF. The CDR3 nucleotides read TGCAGCGGCGGGTCCGGGTTCATGCAGTATTTT.

The rearrangement uses TRBV5-1 and TRBJ2-7; no reliable D call. The germline gives CDR1 SGHRS, CDR2 YFSETQ. The CDR3 spans 16 residues. V was trimmed by 0 bases and J by 2 bases, leaving 15 bases between them. The CDR3 nucleotides are TGCGCCAGCAGCTTGGGAGTACAGCCACATACCTACGAGCAGTACTTC. Residues: CASSLGVQPHTYEQYF.

In its sample, this clonotype was seen once. The rearrangement links TRBV6-5 to TRBJ2-6; D ambiguous. Per the germline V gene, CDR1 is MNHEY and CDR2 is SVGAGI. The V and J ends lost 5 bases and 7 bases respectively, with 15 bases between them. The CDR3 length is 15 residues. The CDR3 loop is CASSLLGPRANVLTF. The CDR3 DNA reads TGTGCCAGCAGTCTATTGGGCCCCAGAGCCAACGTCCTGACTTTC.

This clonotype has only a few counts. The DNA for the CDR3 is TGCGCCAGTGCGCGGGGGGACGTTGGCGCTGAAGCTTTCTTT. Its translation is CASARGDVGAEAFF. The gene calls are TRBV5-1 and TRBJ1-1; possibly TRBD1 for D (5 bases). Germline V CDR1 and CDR2: SGHRS, YFSETQ. The V and J ends lost 8 bases and 6 bases respectively, with 20 bases between them. This CDR3 spans 14 amino acids.

This clonotype appeared once. Here the CDR3 reads CATSDSGPSTDTQYF. The CDR3 DNA sequence: TGTGCCACCAGTGATTCAGGACCCAGCACAGATACGCAGTATTTT. The genes are TRBV24-1 and TRBJ2-3; D unclear. The CDR3 is made up of 15 amino acids. V was trimmed by 2 bases and J by 0 bases, leaving 8 bases between them. The germline gives CDR1 KGHDR, CDR2 SFDVKD.

This clonotype was counted between two and nine times. The rearrangement joins TRBV29-1 to TRBJ2-1; D remains unclear. In germline, CDR1 is SQVTM, CDR2 ANQGSEA. V was cut by 2 bases and J by 8 bases, with 10 bases left in between. The CDR3 covers 12 residues. The CDR3 nucleotides are TGCAGCGTTGAAACTGGCTGGGATGAGCAGTTCTTC. This gives the protein CSVETGWDEQFF.

As regards this clonotype: At one of its ends the junction is not consistent with the germline gene, which may arise from a read error. This sequence joins TRBV9 and TRBJ1-2; possible D gene TRBD1, 6 bases. The germline CDR1 and CDR2 sequences are SGDLS and YYNGEE. The CDR3 runs to 15 residues. Here the CDR3 reads CASSVAGTPNDGYTF. CDR3 coding DNA: TGTGCCAGCAGCGTAGCCGGGACACCTAACGATGGCTACACCTTC.